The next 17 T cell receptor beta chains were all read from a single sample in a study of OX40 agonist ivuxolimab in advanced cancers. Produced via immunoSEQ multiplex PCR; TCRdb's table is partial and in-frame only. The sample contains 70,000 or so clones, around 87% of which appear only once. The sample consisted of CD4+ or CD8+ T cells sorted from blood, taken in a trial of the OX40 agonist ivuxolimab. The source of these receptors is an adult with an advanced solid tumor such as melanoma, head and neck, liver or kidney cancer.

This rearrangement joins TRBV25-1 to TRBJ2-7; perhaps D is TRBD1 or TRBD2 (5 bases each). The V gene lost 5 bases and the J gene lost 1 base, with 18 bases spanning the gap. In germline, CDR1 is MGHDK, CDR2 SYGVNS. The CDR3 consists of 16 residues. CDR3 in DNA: TGTGCCAGCAGTTTAAATGCCGGGGCAGTATCCTACGAGCAGTACTTC. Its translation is CASSLNAGAVSYEQYF.

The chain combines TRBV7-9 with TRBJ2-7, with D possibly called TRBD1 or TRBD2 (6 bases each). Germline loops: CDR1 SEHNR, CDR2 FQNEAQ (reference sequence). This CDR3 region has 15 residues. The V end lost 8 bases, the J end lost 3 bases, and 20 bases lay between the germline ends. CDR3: CASGPGAESIYEQYF. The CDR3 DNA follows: TGTGCCAGCGGTCCGGGGGCCGAGTCGATCTACGAGCAGTACTTC.

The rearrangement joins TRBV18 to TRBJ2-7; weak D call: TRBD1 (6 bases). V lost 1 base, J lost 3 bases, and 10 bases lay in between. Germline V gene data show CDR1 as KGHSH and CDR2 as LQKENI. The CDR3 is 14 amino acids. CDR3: CASSPRGQYYEQYF. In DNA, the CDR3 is TGTGCCAGCTCACCACGCGGACAGTACTACGAGCAGTACTTC.

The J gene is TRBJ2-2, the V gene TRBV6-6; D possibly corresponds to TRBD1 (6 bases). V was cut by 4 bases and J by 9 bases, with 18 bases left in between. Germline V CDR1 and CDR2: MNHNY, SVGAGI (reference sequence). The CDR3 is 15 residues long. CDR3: CASSFPGQFPRELFF. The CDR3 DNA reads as TGTGCCAGCAGTTTCCCCGGACAGTTCCCTCGGGAGCTGTTTTTT.

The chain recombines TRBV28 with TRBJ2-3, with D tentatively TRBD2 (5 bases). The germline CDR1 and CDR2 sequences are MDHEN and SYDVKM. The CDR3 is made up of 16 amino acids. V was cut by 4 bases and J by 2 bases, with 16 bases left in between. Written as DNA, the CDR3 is TGTGCCAGCAGTTCCCCCTTATTGAGGGACACAGATACGCAGTATTTT. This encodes CASSSPLLRDTDTQYF.

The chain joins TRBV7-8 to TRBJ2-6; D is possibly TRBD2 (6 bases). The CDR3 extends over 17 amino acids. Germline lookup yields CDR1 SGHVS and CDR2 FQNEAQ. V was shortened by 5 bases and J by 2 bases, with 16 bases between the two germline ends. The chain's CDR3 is CASSPQWGVAGANVLTF. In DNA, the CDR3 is TGTGCCAGCAGCCCCCAATGGGGGGTAGCTGGGGCCAACGTCCTGACTTTC.

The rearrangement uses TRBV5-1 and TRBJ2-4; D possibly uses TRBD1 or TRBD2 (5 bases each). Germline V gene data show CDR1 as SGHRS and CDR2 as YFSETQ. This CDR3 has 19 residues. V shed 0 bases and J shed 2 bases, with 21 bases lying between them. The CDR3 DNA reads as TGCGCCAGCAGCTTGGTGCAGGCAGGGACGAAGGTGACCAAAAACATTCAGTACTTC. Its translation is CASSLVQAGTKVTKNIQYF. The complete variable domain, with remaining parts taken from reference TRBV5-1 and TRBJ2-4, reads KAGVTQTPRYLIKTRGQQVTLSCSPISGHRSVSWYQQTPGQGLQFLFEYFSETQRNKGNFPGRFSGRQFSNSRSEMNVSTLELGDSALYLCASSLVQAGTKVTKNIQYFGAGTRLSVL.

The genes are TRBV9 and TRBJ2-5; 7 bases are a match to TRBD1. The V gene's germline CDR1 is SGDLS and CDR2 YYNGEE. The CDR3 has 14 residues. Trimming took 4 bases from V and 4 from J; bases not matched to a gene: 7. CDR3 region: CASSPRQGRETQYF. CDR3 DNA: TGTGCCAGCAGCCCTCGACAGGGAAGAGAGACCCAGTACTTC. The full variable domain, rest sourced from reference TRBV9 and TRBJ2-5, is DSGVTQTPKHLITATGQRVTLRCSPRSGDLSVYWYQQSLDQGLQFLIQYYNGEERAKGNILERFSAQQFPDLHSELNLSSLELGDSALYFCASSPRQGRETQYFGPGTRLLVL.

CDR3 bases: TGTGCCAGCAGACTGGACGTGGGGGGTACTGAAGCTTTCTTT. Its protein is CASRLDVGGTEAFF. The chain uses TRBV6-5 and TRBJ1-1, with D maybe TRBD1 (5 bases). The CDR3 runs to 14 residues. The germline V and J ends were trimmed by 6 bases and 5 bases, with 16 bases remaining between them. Germline V lookup: CDR1 MNHEY, CDR2 SVGAGI.

CDR3 nucleotides: TGCGCCAGCGCCGCGGGAGGCGAGAATGAGCAGTTCTTC. This encodes CASAAGGENEQFF. This rearrangement joins TRBV5-1 to TRBJ2-1; TRBD2 agrees at 8 bases. The CDR3 extends over 13 amino acids. J lost 7 bases, V lost 7 bases, and 7 bases had no gene match. Germline assignment: CDR1 SGHRS and CDR2 YFSETQ.

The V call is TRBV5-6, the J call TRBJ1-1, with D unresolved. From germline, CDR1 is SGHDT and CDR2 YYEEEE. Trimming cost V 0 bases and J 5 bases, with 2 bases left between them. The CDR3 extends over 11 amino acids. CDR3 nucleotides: TGTGCCAGCAGCTTGGCTACTGAAGCTTTCTTT. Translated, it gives CASSLATEAFF.

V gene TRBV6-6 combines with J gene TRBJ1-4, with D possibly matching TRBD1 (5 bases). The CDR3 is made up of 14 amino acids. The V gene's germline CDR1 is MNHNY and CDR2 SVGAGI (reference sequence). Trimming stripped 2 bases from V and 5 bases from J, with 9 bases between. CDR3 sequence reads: CASSYRGRNEKLFF. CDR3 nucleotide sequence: TGTGCCAGCAGTTACAGGGGACGAAATGAAAAACTGTTTTTT.

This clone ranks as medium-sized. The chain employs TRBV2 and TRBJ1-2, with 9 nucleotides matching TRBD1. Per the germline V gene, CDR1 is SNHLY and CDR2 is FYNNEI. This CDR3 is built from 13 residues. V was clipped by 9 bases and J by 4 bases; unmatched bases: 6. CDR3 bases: TGTGCCAGAACAGGGGGCCTCCTCTATGGCTACACCTTC. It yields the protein CARTGGLLYGYTF.

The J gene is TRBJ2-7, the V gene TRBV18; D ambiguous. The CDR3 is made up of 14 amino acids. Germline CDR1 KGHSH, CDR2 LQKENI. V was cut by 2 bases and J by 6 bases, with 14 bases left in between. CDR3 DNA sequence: TGTGCCAGCTCACCAATCGACGGTGGGTTCGAGCAGTACTTC. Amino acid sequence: CASSPIDGGFEQYF.

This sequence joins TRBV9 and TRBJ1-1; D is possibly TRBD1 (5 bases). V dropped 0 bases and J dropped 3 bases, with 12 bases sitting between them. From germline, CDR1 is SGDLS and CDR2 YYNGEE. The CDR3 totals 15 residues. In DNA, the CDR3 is TGTGCCAGCAGCGTAGACGAGGGGACCTACACTGAAGCTTTCTTT. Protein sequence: CASSVDEGTYTEAFF.

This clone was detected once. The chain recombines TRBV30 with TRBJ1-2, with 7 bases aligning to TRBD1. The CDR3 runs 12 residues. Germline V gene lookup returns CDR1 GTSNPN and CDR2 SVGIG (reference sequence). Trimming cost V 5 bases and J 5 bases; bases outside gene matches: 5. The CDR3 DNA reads TGTGCCTGGGGGACAGAGCGATATGGCTACACCTTC. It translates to CAWGTERYGYTF. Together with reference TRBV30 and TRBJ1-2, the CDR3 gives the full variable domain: SQTIHQWPATLVQPVGSPLSLECTVEGTSNPNLYWYRQAAGRGLQLLFYSVGIGQISSEVPQNLSASRPQDRQFILSSKKLLLSDSGFYLCAWGTERYGYTFGSGTRLTVV.

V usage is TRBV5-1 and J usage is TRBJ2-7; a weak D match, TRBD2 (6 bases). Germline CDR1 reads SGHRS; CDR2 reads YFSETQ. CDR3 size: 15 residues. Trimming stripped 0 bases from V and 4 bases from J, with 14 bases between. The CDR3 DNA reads TGCGCCAGCAGCTTGGAGGGCGGGATGGGATACGAGCAGTACTTC. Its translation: CASSLEGGMGYEQYF.